The 31 T cell receptor beta chains presented below share a single source sample, sequenced in a study of cytomegalovirus exposure and HLA in healthy donors. The primer mix had 60 Vbeta and 13 Jbeta primers. Assay used: immunoSEQ multiplex PCR; TCRdb lists only in-frame clones, some missing. The sample shows roughly 200,000 clones, about 82% of them seen only once. What was sequenced was PBMCs. The receptor source for this set is a woman between 50 and 59 years old in good health and CMV-seronegative.

The J gene is TRBJ1-1, the V gene TRBV7-9, with TRBD1 matching 7 bases. Trimming removed 3 bases from V and 4 bases from J; junction bases left unmatched: 5. The CDR3 is made up of 14 amino acids. Germline values: CDR1 SEHNR, CDR2 FQNEAQ (reference sequence). In DNA form, the CDR3 reads TGTGCCAGCAGCTTGGCCGGGACAGTCACTGAAGCTTTCTTT. Amino acids: CASSLAGTVTEAFF.

The chain joins TRBV18 to TRBJ1-1, with 8 bases aligning to TRBD1. The CDR3 runs 14 residues. Germline V gene lookup returns CDR1 KGHSH and CDR2 LQKENI. Losses at the gene ends were 2 bases for V and 6 bases for J; bases not matched to a gene: 5. CDR3 amino acids: CASSPGTGGAEAFF. The CDR3 DNA follows: TGTGCCAGCTCACCAGGGACAGGTGGTGCTGAAGCTTTCTTT.

The gene calls are TRBV25-1 and TRBJ2-2; D might be TRBD2 (6 bases). Trimming took 4 bases from V and 4 from J, leaving 7 bases between them. The CDR3 sequence is 13 residues long. CDR1 is MGHDK, CDR2 SYGVNS, per germline. The CDR3 nucleotides read TGTGCCAGCAGTGGAGCGGGCACCGGGGAGCTGTTTTTT. Translation: CASSGAGTGELFF. Full variable domain (remainder filled in from reference TRBV25-1 and TRBJ2-2): EADIYQTPRYLVIGTGKKITLECSQTMGHDKMYWYQQDPGMELHLIHYSYGVNSTEKGDLSSESTVSRIRTEHFPLTLESARPSHTSQYLCASSGAGTGELFFGEGSRLTVL.

The V and J genes are TRBV13 and TRBJ2-2; weak D call: TRBD1 (5 bases). CDR3 length: 13 amino acids. In germline, CDR1 is PRHDT, CDR2 FYEKMQ (reference sequence). Between the trimmed V and J ends, which lost 5 bases and 7 bases, there was a span of 11 bases. The CDR3 region has the DNA TGTGCCAGCAGCGGCAGGGTGATCGGGGAGCTGTTTTTT. Translation: CASSGRVIGELFF.

Only a few counts were recorded for this clone. V gene TRBV5-1 combines with J gene TRBJ2-7; no clear D gene. Trimming took 4 bases from V and 0 from J, leaving 14 bases between them. The CDR3 has 15 amino acids. Germline V lookup: CDR1 SGHRS, CDR2 YFSETQ. The CDR3: CASSQRLGSSYEQYF. The CDR3 region has the DNA TGCGCCAGCAGCCAGCGACTGGGTTCCTCCTACGAGCAGTACTTC.

The chain uses TRBV2 and TRBJ2-6; no clear D gene. Germline CDR1 is SNHLY and CDR2 is FYNNEI. The CDR3 consists of 16 residues. V dropped 1 base and J dropped 2 bases, with 9 bases sitting between them. CDR3 sequence reads: CASSEDPLAGANVLTF. The CDR3 DNA sequence: TGTGCCAGCAGTGAAGATCCCCTAGCTGGGGCCAACGTCCTGACTTTC. The entire variable domain, with the rest obtained from reference TRBV2 and TRBJ2-6, is as follows: EPEVTQTPSHQVTQMGQEVILRCVPISNHLYFYWYRQILGQKVEFLVSFYNNEISEKSEIFDDQFSVERPDGSNFTLKIRSTKLEDSAMYFCASSEDPLAGANVLTFGAGSRLTVL.

This clone is a singleton in its sample. V usage is TRBV12-5 and J usage is TRBJ2-7; D is possibly TRBD2 (6 bases). V lost 6 bases and J 3 bases, leaving 33 bases between the germline ends. The CDR3 has 20 amino acids. The germline CDR1 and CDR2 sequences are LGHNT and FRNRAP. The CDR3 sequence is CASGLPDYREIGYRNYEQYF. CDR3 DNA sequence: TGTGCTAGTGGCCTACCGGACTATAGAGAGATAGGCTATAGGAACTACGAGCAGTACTTC.

The genes are TRBV7-9 and TRBJ1-1, with 9 bases fitting TRBD1. From germline, CDR1 is SEHNR and CDR2 FQNEAQ (reference sequence). This CDR3 spans 13 amino acids. The V gene end was trimmed by 6 bases and the J gene end by 4 bases; junction bases not matched to a gene: 3. CDR3 DNA: TGTGCCAGCAGGACGGGACAGGGCACTGAAGCTTTCTTT. Encoded protein: CASRTGQGTEAFF.

This clone was counted a single time. The chain combines TRBV4-2 with TRBJ2-7, with 8 bases aligning to TRBD2. CDR1 LGHNA and CDR2 YNFKEQ come from the germline V gene. There are 18 residues in the CDR3. The V gene end was trimmed by 3 bases and the J gene end by 1 base; junction bases not matched to a gene: 14. In DNA form, the CDR3 reads TGTGCCAGCAGCCACTACGCCTCGAATAGCGGGAAGTCCTACGAGCAGTACTTC. It yields the protein CASSHYASNSGKSYEQYF.

This chain joins TRBV27 and TRBJ1-3, with 9 bases aligning to TRBD1. CDR1 and CDR2 (germline): MNHEY, SMNVEV (reference sequence). The V segment lost 6 bases and the J segment 0 bases; nucleotides outside the gene matches: 3. CDR3 size: 15 residues. In DNA form, the CDR3 reads TGTGCCAGCAGACGACAGGGGGACTCTGGAAACACCATATATTTT. As protein: CASRRQGDSGNTIYF.

In its sample, this clone was seen once. The same CDR3 can be traced to other DNA sequences in this sample. The chain joins TRBV28 to TRBJ1-5; no clear D gene. This CDR3 contains 13 residues. Per germline, CDR1 MDHEN and CDR2 SYDVKM. The V gene lost 3 bases and the J gene lost 2 bases, with 5 bases spanning the gap. This CDR3 reads CASSLSGNQPQHF. The CDR3 DNA is TGTGCCAGCAGTTTGAGTGGCAATCAGCCCCAGCATTTT.

The chain couples TRBV5-6 to TRBJ1-1, with D possibly being TRBD1 (5 bases). The CDR3 spans 15 residues. Trimming left V 6 bases short and J 4 bases short, with 19 bases between. The V gene's germline CDR1 is SGHDT and CDR2 YYEEEE. The CDR3 sequence is CASTMMGGVITEAFF. In DNA form, the CDR3 reads TGTGCCAGCACCATGATGGGGGGGGTAATCACTGAAGCTTTCTTT.

The V and J genes are TRBV19 and TRBJ2-7, with unresolved D. Germline V gives CDR1 LNHDA, CDR2 SQIVND (reference sequence). The CDR3 loop spans 15 amino acids. Trimming shortened V by 5 bases and J by 4 bases, and 18 bases separated the two germline ends. The DNA of the CDR3 is TGTGCCAGTAGTCCCCGCGGTGTCGTTGGTTACGAGCAGTACTTC. It encodes CASSPRGVVGYEQYF.

The chain couples TRBV11-2 to TRBJ2-1; 12 bases fit TRBD2. The germline V gene encodes CDR1 SGHAT and CDR2 FQNNGV. Unmatched junction bases numbered 2, after V lost 4 bases and J lost 4 bases. The CDR3 runs to 15 residues. DNA for the CDR3: TGTGCCAGCAGCTCGGGACTAGCGGGTTACAATGAGCAGTTCTTC. Protein sequence: CASSSGLAGYNEQFF.

The chain employs TRBV9 and TRBJ2-3; 8 nucleotides line up with TRBD1. The CDR3 totals 17 residues. V dropped 0 bases and J dropped 0; count of bases not matched to a gene: 6. CDR1 is SGDLS, CDR2 YYNGEE, per germline. The CDR3 reads CASSVEGQGASTDTQYF. CDR3 DNA: TGTGCCAGCAGCGTAGAAGGACAGGGCGCTAGCACAGATACGCAGTATTTT.

V usage is TRBV27 and J usage is TRBJ1-2, with D perhaps matching TRBD1 (5 bases). V lost 4 bases, J lost 0 bases, and 15 bases lay in between. Germline V gene data show CDR1 as MNHEY and CDR2 as SMNVEV (reference sequence). The CDR3 is made up of 16 amino acids. CDR3 sequence (DNA): TGTGCCAGCAGTTCTATAACGGGGGTTTCTAACTATGGCTACACCTTC. Its protein product is CASSSITGVSNYGYTF.

The rearrangement links TRBV27 to TRBJ2-1, with a tentative D call TRBD2 (5 bases). The CDR3 has 17 residues. Deletions cut 5 bases from V and 7 bases from J, with 24 bases between. Germline values: CDR1 MNHEY, CDR2 SMNVEV (reference sequence). The CDR3 spells CASSSRPPGIGNNEQFF. CDR3 DNA sequence: TGTGCCAGCAGTAGTCGCCCCCCCGGGATCGGGAATAATGAGCAGTTCTTC.

The V and J genes are TRBV9 and TRBJ2-7; 15 nucleotides agree with TRBD2. Germline V lookup: CDR1 SGDLS, CDR2 YYNGEE. With V trimmed by 3 bases and J by 4 bases, 11 bases remained unmatched. CDR3 size: 18 residues. DNA for the CDR3: TGTGCCAGCAGCGCCCGGACTAGCGGGAGGGCCCCTTTGTACGAGCAGTACTTC. Translating it yields CASSARTSGRAPLYEQYF. Complete variable domain (other parts from reference TRBV9 and TRBJ2-7): DSGVTQTPKHLITATGQRVTLRCSPRSGDLSVYWYQQSLDQGLQFLIQYYNGEERAKGNILERFSAQQFPDLHSELNLSSLELGDSALYFCASSARTSGRAPLYEQYFGPGTRLTVT.

The rearrangement joins TRBV7-9 to TRBJ2-1, with D perhaps TRBD1 (5 bases). The CDR3 extends over 13 amino acids. V lost 8 bases to trimming and J lost 5 bases, with 13 bases between them. CDR1 SEHNR and CDR2 FQNEAQ come from the germline V gene (reference sequence). The CDR3 DNA follows: TGTGCCAGCCAGGGATCTTTCGACAATGAGCAGTTCTTC. Translated, it gives CASQGSFDNEQFF.

The genes are TRBV7-9 and TRBJ1-3; 7 bases match TRBD1. Germline V gene sequence: CDR1 SEHNR, CDR2 FQNEAQ (reference sequence). V dropped 5 bases and J dropped 11; count of bases not matched to a gene: 3. The CDR3 is 11 amino acids. The CDR3 is CASSQGQAIYF. Written as DNA, the CDR3 is TGTGCCAGCAGCCAAGGACAGGCCATATATTTT.

The chain combines TRBV5-8 with TRBJ1-5; a weak D match, TRBD1 (6 bases). The CDR3 is 16 amino acids. The V gene's germline CDR1 is SGHTS and CDR2 YDEGEE. Trimming cost V 4 bases and J 3 bases, with 17 bases left between them. The DNA for the CDR3 is TGTGCCAGCAGCCTGGGGGCGGGGGCAAACAATCAGCCCCAGCATTTT. This translates into CASSLGAGANNQPQHF.

The V call is TRBV30, the J call TRBJ1-1, with D uncertain. V was cut by 3 bases and J by 4 bases, with 12 bases left in between. CDR3 size: 13 residues. Germline V gene sequence: CDR1 GTSNPN, CDR2 SVGIG (reference sequence). The CDR3 nucleotides read TGTGCCTGGAGCCGCCTATCGGGCACTGAAGCTTTCTTT. It is translated as CAWSRLSGTEAFF. The whole variable domain, filled in from reference TRBV30 and TRBJ1-1, reads SQTIHQWPATLVQPVGSPLSLECTVEGTSNPNLYWYRQAAGRGLQLLFYSVGIGQISSEVPQNLSASRPQDRQFILSSKKLLLSDSGFYLCAWSRLSGTEAFFGQGTRLTVV.

This chain joins TRBV5-1 and TRBJ1-4; D not resolved. Trimming took off 0 bases at V and 12 bases at J, with 9 bases between the two ends. CDR3 length: 12 amino acids. CDR1 and CDR2 from the germline V gene are SGHRS and YFSETQ. The CDR3 is CASSLDGRQLFF. Here the CDR3 DNA reads TGCGCCAGCAGCTTGGACGGGAGACAACTGTTTTTT.

The rearrangement joins TRBV28 to TRBJ1-2, with D maybe TRBD1 (6 bases). Germline assignment: CDR1 MDHEN and CDR2 SYDVKM. This CDR3 has 13 residues. V shed 2 bases and J shed 5 bases, with 9 bases lying between them. The CDR3 DNA reads TGTGCCAGCAGTTTAACAGGGTTATATGGCTACACCTTC. The encoded protein is CASSLTGLYGYTF.

The chain carries TRBV7-7 and TRBJ2-5, with TRBD2 matching over 13 bases. Per germline, CDR1 SSHAT and CDR2 FNYEAQ (reference sequence). This CDR3 comprises 16 residues. V lost 6 bases to trimming and J lost 4 bases; unmatched junction nucleotides: 8. CDR3 loop: CASSRGLAGESETQYF. The CDR3 DNA follows: TGTGCCAGCAGTCGCGGACTAGCGGGAGAATCAGAGACCCAGTACTTC.

This clone turned up a few times. The J gene is TRBJ1-1, the V gene TRBV4-1; 8 positions agree with TRBD1. V was clipped by 6 bases and J by 6 bases; unmatched bases: 18. The CDR3 spans 17 residues. Germline loops: CDR1 MGHRA, CDR2 YSYEKL. The CDR3: CASSPSTGGIIWAEAFF. The CDR3 DNA reads TGCGCCAGCAGTCCAAGCACAGGGGGAATCATTTGGGCTGAAGCTTTCTTT.

The V call is TRBV27, the J call TRBJ2-7; the match to TRBD2 covers 8 bases. The CDR3 is 17 amino acids. Germline CDR1 reads MNHEY; CDR2 reads SMNVEV (reference sequence). V shed 5 bases and J 2 bases; nucleotides not matched to a gene: 14. DNA for the CDR3: TGTGCCAGCAGTCCTTGGCTAATAGCGGGATCAGCCTACGAGCAGTACTTC. Encoded protein: CASSPWLIAGSAYEQYF.

DNA of the CDR3: TGTGCCAGCAGTGTACTATTCGAGCAGTACTTC. This sequence encodes CASSVLFEQYF. The rearrangement links TRBV28 to TRBJ2-7; no clear D. The CDR3 consists of 11 residues. CDR1 and CDR2 (germline): MDHEN, SYDVKM. V lost 5 bases, J lost 6 bases, and 8 bases lay in between.

For the CDR3, the DNA is TGTGCCAGCAGTTACGGTTTGCGAGAGACCCAGTACTTC. This gives the protein CASSYGLRETQYF. The chain links TRBV6-5 to TRBJ2-5; D ambiguous. The V end lost 2 bases, the J end lost 4 bases, and 8 bases lay between the germline ends. The CDR3 length is 13 residues. Looked up from germline, CDR1 is MNHEY and CDR2 is SVGAGI.

The gene calls are TRBV27 and TRBJ2-3; D is unclear. The CDR3 is 13 residues long. The germline CDR1 and CDR2 sequences are MNHEY and SMNVEV (reference sequence). Trimming removed 6 bases at V and 1 base at J, with 8 bases between. The CDR3 reads CASRRRRTDTQYF. DNA of the CDR3: TGTGCCAGCAGAAGGCGGCGCACAGATACGCAGTATTTT.

The V call is TRBV30, the J call TRBJ1-1, with a possible D match to TRBD1 (5 bases). This CDR3 region has 14 residues. Trimming pared 4 bases from V and 4 bases from J, leaving 16 bases between. Germline assignment: CDR1 GTSNPN and CDR2 SVGIG (reference sequence). The CDR3 is CAWNGEGEATEAFF. CDR3 sequence (DNA): TGTGCCTGGAACGGGGAAGGGGAGGCCACTGAAGCTTTCTTT.